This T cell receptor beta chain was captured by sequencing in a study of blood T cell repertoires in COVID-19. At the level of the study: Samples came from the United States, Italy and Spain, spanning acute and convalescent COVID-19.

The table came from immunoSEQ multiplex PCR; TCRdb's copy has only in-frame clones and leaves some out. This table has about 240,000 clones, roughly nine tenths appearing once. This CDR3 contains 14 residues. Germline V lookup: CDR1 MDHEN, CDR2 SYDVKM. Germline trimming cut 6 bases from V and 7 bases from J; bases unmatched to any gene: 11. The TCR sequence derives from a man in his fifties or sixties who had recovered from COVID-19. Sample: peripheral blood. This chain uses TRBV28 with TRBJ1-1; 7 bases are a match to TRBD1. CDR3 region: CASSLPRGPVEAFF. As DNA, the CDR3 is TGTGCCAGCAGCCTCCCAAGGGGGCCGGTTGAAGCTTTCTTT.